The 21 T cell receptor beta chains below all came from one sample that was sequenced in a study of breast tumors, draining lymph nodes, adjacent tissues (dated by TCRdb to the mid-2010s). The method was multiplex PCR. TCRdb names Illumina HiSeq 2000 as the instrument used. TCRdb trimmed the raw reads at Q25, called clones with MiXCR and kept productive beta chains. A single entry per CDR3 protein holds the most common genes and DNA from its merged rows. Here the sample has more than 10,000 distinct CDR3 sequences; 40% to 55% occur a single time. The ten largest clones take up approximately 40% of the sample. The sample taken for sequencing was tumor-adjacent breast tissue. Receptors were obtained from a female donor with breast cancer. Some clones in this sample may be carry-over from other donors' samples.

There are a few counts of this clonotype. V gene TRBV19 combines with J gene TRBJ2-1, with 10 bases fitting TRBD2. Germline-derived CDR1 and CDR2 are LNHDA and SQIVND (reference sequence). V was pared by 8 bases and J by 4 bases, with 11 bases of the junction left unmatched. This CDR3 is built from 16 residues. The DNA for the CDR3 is TGTGCCAGTCTCTCCCGTAGCGGGGGGAGTTACAATGAGCAGTTCTTC. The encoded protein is CASLSRSGGSYNEQFF. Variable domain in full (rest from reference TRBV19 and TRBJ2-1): DGGITQSPKYLFRKEGQNVTLSCEQNLNHDAMYWYRQDPGQGLRLIYYSQIVNDFQKGDIAEGYSVSREKKESFPLTVTSAQKNPTAFYLCASLSRSGGSYNEQFFGPGTRLTVL.

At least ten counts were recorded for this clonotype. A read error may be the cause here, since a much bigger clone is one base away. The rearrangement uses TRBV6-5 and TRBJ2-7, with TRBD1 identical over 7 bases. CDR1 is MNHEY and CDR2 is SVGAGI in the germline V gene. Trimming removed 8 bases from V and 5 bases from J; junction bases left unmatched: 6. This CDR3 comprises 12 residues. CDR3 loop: CASGHRGHEQYF. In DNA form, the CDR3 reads TGTGCCAGCGGGCACAGGGGACACGAGCAGTACTTC.

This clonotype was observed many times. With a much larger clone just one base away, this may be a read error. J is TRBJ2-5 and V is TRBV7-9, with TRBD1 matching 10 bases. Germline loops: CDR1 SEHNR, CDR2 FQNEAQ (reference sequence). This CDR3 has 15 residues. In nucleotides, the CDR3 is TGTGCCAGCAGCCCGGACAGGGGGGTGAGGGAGACCCAGCACTTC. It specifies CASSPDRGVRETQHF.

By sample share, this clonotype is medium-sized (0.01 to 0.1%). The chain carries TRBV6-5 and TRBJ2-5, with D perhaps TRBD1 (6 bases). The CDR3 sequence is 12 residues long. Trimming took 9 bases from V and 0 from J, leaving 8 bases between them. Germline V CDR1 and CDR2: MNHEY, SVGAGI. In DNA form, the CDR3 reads TGTGCCAGTCGGACAGACCAAGAGACCCAGTACTTC. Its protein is CASRTDQETQYF.

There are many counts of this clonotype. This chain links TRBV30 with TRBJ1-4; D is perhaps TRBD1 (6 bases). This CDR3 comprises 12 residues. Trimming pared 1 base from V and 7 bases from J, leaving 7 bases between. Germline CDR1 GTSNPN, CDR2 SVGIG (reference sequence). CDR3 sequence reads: CAWSDRVEKLFF. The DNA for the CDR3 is TGTGCCTGGAGTGACAGGGTTGAAAAACTGTTTTTT.

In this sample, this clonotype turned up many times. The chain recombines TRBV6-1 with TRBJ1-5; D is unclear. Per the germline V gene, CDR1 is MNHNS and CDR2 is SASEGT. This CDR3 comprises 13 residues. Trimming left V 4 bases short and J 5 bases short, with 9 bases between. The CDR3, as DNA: TGTGCCAGCAGTGGGACGGAATATCAGCCCCAGCATTTT. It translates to CASSGTEYQPQHF.

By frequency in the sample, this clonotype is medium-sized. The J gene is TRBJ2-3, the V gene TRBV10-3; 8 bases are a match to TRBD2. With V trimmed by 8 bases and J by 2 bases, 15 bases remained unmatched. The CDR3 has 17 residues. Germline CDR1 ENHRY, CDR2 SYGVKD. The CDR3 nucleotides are TGTGCCATCGGGGATAGCGGGGACGCCTCCACCACAGATACGCAGTATTTT. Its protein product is CAIGDSGDASTTDTQYF.

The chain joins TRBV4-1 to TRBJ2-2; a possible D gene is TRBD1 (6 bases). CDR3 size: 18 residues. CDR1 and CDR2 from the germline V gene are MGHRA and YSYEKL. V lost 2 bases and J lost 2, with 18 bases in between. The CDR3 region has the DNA TGCGCCAGCAGCCAATCGGGACACGGTCCTTATAACACCGGGGAGCTGTTTTTT. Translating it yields CASSQSGHGPYNTGELFF.

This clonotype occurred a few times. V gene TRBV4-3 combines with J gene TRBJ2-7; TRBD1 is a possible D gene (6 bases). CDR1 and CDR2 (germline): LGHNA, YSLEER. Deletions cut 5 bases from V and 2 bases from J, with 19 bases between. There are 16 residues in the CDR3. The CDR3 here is CASSFQGKETPYEQYF. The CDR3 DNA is TGCGCCAGCAGCTTTCAGGGGAAAGAAACCCCCTACGAGCAGTACTTC.

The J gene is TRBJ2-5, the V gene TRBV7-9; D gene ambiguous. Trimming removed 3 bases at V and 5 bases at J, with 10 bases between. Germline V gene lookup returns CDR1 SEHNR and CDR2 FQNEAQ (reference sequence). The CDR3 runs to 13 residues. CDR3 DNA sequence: TGTGCCAGCAGCTTTAACGGCGTCGAGACCCAGTACTTC. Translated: CASSFNGVETQYF.

CDR3 in amino acids: CASSLGGVYEQYF. The CDR3 nucleotides read TGTGCCAGCAGCCTCGGAGGGGTCTACGAGCAGTACTTC. This chain links TRBV7-9 with TRBJ2-7, with a possible D match to TRBD2 (6 bases). V was shortened by 5 bases and J by 3 bases, with 11 bases between the two germline ends. The CDR3 contains 13 residues. Germline CDR1 SEHNR, CDR2 FQNEAQ (reference sequence).

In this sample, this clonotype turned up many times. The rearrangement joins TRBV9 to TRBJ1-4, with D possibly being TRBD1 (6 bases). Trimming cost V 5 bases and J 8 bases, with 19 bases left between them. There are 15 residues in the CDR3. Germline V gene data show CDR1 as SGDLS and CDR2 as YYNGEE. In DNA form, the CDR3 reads TGTGCCAGCAGTGACCCACAGGGTGGTCGGGAAAAACTGTTTTTT. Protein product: CASSDPQGGREKLFF.

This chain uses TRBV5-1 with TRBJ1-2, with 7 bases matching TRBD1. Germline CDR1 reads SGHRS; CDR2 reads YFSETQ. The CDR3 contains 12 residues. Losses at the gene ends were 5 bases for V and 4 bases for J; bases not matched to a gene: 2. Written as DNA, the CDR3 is TGCGCCAGCAGGTGGGACAGCTATGGCTACACCTTC. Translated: CASRWDSYGYTF.

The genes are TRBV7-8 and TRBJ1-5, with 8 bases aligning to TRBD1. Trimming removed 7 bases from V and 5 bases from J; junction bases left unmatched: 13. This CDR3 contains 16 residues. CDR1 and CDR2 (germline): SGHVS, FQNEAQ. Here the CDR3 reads CASNFRAGGFDQPQHF. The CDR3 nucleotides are TGTGCCAGCAACTTTAGGGCAGGGGGCTTCGATCAGCCCCAGCATTTT.

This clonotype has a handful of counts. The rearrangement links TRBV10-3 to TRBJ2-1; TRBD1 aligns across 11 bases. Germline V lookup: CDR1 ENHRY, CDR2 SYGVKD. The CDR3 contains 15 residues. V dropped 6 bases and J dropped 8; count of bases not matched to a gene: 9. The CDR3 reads CAIRGLDRGLDEQFF. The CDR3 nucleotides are TGTGCCATCAGGGGCCTGGACAGGGGGCTAGATGAGCAGTTCTTC.

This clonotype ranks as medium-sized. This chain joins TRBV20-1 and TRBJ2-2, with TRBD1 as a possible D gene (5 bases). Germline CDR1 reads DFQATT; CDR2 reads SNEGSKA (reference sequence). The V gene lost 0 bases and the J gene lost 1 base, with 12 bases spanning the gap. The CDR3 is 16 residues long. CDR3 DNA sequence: TGCAGTGCTAGAGAGTTCGACAGCCTGAACACCGGGGAGCTGTTTTTT. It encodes CSAREFDSLNTGELFF.

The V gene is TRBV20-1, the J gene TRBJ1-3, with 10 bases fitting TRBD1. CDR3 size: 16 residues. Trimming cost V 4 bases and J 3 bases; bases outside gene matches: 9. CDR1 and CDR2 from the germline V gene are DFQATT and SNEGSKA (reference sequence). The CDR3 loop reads CSATSLTGGFGNTIYF. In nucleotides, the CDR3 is TGCAGTGCTACCTCTTTGACAGGGGGCTTTGGAAACACCATATATTTT.

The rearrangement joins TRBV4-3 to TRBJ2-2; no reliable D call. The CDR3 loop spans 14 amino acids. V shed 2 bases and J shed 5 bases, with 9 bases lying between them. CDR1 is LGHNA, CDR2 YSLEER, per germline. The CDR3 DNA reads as TGCGCCAGCAGCCAATCTCAGATTACCGGGGAGCTGTTTTTT. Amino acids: CASSQSQITGELFF.

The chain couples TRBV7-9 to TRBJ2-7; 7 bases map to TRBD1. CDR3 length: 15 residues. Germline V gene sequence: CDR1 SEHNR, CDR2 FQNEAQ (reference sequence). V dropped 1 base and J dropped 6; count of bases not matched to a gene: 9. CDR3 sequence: CASSLVRQGTSEQYF. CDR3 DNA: TGTGCCAGCAGCTTAGTTCGACAGGGAACCTCCGAGCAGTACTTC.

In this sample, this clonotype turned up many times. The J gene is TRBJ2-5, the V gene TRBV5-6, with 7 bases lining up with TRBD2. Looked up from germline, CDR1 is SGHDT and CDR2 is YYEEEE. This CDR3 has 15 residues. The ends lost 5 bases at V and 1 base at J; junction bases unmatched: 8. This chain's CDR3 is CASSGRVAIQETQYF. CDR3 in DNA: TGTGCCAGCAGTGGGAGGGTAGCTATCCAAGAGACCCAGTACTTC.

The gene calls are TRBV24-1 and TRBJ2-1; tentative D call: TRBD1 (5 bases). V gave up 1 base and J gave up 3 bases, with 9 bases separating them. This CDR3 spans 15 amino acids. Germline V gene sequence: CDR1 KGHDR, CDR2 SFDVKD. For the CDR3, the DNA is TGTGCCACCAGTGATTTAGGCAGGGACTACAATGAGCAGTTCTTC. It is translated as CATSDLGRDYNEQFF.